The clone carrying this T cell receptor beta chain has just one count. Its cognate antigen is unknown. Measured with immunoSEQ multiplex PCR; TCRdb has only the in-frame clones, and not every one. The sample has 2 million to 2.5 million clones, around 95% seen once. These data originate in a study of shared clonotypes between healthy human individuals. For the study at large: Per donor, three plates held CD4 naive cells, three held CD4 memory, two held CD8 naive and one held CD8 memory.

Healthy HIV-negative adults with no recent acute infections or vaccinations were recruited as donors. Into CD45RA+ naive and CD45RA-negative memory subsets, the CD4+ cells were split. V lost 0 bases to trimming and J lost 5 bases, with 8 bases between them. The CDR3 loop spans 15 amino acids. CDR1 LNHNV and CDR2 YYDKDF come from the germline V gene (reference sequence). Study conclusions and caveats: Across subsets, estimated richness was generally greater for naive than for memory populations.

The sequence was obtained from a young man in good health. The sequencing input was naive CD4+ T cells sorted from blood. Subset in this sample: CD45RA+ positively selected. This chain connects TRBV15 to TRBJ1-6, with unresolved D. CDR3 sequence: CATSRDLGNNSPLHF. The CDR3 DNA reads TGTGCCACCAGCAGAGATCTGGGAAATAATTCACCCCTCCACTTT.